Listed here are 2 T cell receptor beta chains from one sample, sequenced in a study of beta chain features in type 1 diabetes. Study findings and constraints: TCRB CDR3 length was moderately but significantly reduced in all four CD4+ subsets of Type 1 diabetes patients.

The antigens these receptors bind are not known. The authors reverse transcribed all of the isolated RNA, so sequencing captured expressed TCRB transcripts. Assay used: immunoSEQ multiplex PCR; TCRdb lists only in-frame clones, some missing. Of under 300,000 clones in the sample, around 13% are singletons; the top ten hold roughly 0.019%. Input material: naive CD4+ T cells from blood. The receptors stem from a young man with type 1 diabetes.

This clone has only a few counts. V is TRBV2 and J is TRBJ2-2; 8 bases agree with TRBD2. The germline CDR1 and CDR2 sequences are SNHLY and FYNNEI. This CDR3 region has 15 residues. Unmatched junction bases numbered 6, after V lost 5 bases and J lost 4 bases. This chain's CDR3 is CASSIAGRGTGELFF. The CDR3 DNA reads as TGTGCCAGCAGTATAGCGGGGAGGGGCACCGGGGAGCTGTTTTTT.

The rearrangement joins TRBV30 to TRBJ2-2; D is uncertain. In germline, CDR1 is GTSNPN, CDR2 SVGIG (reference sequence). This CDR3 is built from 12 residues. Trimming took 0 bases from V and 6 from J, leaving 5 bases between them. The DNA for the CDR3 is TGTGCCTGGAGTGTACGGGCCGGGGAGCTGTTTTTT. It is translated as CAWSVRAGELFF.